This T cell receptor (beta chain) derives from a study of shared T cell receptors in the human thymus. Libraries were prepared by immunoSEQ multiplex PCR; TCRdb keeps only in-frame clonotypes and omits some of them. The sample shows hundreds of thousands of clones, roughly 74% of them seen only once. This CDR3 comprises 17 residues. Germline CDR1 and CDR2: SGHVT and SQSDAQ. J gave up 6 bases and V 3 bases, and 8 bases lay outside the gene matches. These sequences were also reported in another study, on human thymus T cells. Turning to that study: Thymus was obtained from resections taken during corrective heart surgery. Repertoires sampled from thymus and blood appeared biased in V and J gene usage.

This receptor was taken from a boy in the first two years of life with a congenital heart defect. The specimen sequenced was thymocytes. This chain connects TRBV7-4 to TRBJ2-1; the match to TRBD2 covers 13 bases. CDR3 sequence: CASSLEWTSGRLNEQFF. In DNA form, the CDR3 reads TGTGCCAGCAGCTTGGAGTGGACTAGCGGGAGACTCAATGAGCAGTTCTTC.